This T cell receptor beta chain was sequenced in a study of blood T cell repertoires in COVID-19. Across the whole study: Samples representing acute and convalescent COVID-19 were sourced from the United States, Italy and Spain. PBMCs, B-cell-depleted T cells, or T cells were the source of the cDNA or gDNA that made up the material.

V was shortened by 4 bases and J by 0 bases, with 16 bases between the two germline ends. This CDR3 has 17 residues. Germline V gene sequence: CDR1 MNHNS, CDR2 SASEGT. As originally analysed: Reference gene primer amplification yielded estimated nucleated cell counts. Profiled with immunoSEQ multiplex PCR; TCRdb holds only in-frame clones, not every one. V and J calls and clone size follow that table, whereas D and trimming were derived from the DNA. The data contain tens of thousands of clones, roughly 89% of them singletons. The clonotype was recovered from an elderly man with acute or convalescent COVID-19. Sequencing was done on a sample of peripheral blood. The chain joins TRBV6-1 to TRBJ1-5, with D tentatively TRBD1 (6 bases). The CDR3 sequence is CASSGTEGRISNQPQHF. CDR3 nucleotides: TGTGCCAGCAGTGGGACAGAGGGGAGAATTAGCAATCAGCCCCAGCATTTT.